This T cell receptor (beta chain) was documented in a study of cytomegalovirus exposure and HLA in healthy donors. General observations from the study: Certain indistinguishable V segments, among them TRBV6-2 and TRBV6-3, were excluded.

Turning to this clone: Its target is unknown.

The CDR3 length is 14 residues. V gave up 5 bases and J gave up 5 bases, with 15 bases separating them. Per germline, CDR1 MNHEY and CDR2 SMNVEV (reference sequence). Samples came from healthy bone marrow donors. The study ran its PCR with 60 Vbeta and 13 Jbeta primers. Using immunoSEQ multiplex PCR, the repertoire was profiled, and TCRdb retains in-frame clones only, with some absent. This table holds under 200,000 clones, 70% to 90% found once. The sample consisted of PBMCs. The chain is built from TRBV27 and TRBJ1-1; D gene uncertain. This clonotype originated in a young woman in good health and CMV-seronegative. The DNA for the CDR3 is TGTGCCAGCAGTATAGCCCGGACGGGAACTGAAGCTTTCTTT. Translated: CASSIARTGTEAFF.